This TCR beta chain emerged from a study of shared clonotypes between healthy human individuals. Overall study findings and caveats: Sharing of clonotypes among donors was expected to vary with sequencing depth. Sharing across a few donors was seen in around 5% of naive CD4 clonotypes.

The CDR3 is made up of 11 amino acids. The germline CDR1 and CDR2 sequences are DFQATT and SNEGSKA (reference sequence). Tens of thousands of T cell genomes (around 190 ng DNA) went into each sorted-subset replicate. Repertoires were generated with immunoSEQ multiplex PCR, while TCRdb's copy carries only in-frame clones and drops some. The sample shows 700,000 or so clones, roughly 70% of them seen only once. All of the donors resided in Nashville, Tennessee, and each was a Caucasian adult. On this clone itself: Its specificity is not known.

V and J are TRBV20-1 and TRBJ1-1; maybe TRBD1 (6 bases). This clonotype was obtained from a woman in her 30s in good health. What was sequenced was memory CD4+ T cells sorted from blood. Subset reported: CD45RA-negative fraction. The CDR3 nucleotides read TGCAGCCCACAGGGCGGCACTGAAGCTTTCTTT. This encodes CSPQGGTEAFF.